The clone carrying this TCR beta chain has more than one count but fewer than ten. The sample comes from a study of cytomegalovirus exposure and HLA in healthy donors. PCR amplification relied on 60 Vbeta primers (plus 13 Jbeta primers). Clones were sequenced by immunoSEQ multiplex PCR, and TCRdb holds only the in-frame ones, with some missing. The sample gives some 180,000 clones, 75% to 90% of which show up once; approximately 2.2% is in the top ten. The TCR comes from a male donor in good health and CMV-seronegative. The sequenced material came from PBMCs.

The CDR3 region is CASSIGQANTEAFF. CDR3 sequence (DNA): TGCGCCAGCAGCATAGGACAGGCGAACACTGAAGCTTTCTTT. The V gene is TRBV5-1, the J gene TRBJ1-1; 7 positions agree with TRBD1. J gave up 1 base and V 4 bases, and 4 bases lay outside the gene matches. This CDR3 comprises 14 residues. CDR1 SGHRS and CDR2 YFSETQ come from the germline V gene.